Listed here are 28 T cell receptor beta chains from one sample, sequenced in a study of vaccination and CD4 T cells after COVID-19. Treatment indicated: approximately 11-day PBMC culture with coronavirus spike peptide pools or control peptides (ViraFEST assay). Their antigens are not known. The Oncomine TCR Beta short-read assay generated sequence data from the DNA of cultured CD4+ T cells. One entry per CDR3 protein results from TCRdb running MiXCR on the PCR reads. The table shows some 13,000 distinct CDR3 sequences, with under 30% occurring only once. The sample comprised cultured CD4+ T cells from blood. All receptors derive from a human donor with COVID-19.

This chain connects TRBV6-1 to TRBJ2-1; 10 bases are shared with TRBD2. Germline V gene lookup returns CDR1 MNHNS and CDR2 SASEGT. Germline trimming cut 0 bases from V and 0 bases from J; bases unmatched to any gene: 2. The CDR3 sequence is 17 residues long. The CDR3 is CASSEARLAGSYNEQFF. CDR3 nucleotides: TGTGCCAGCAGTGAAGCGCGACTAGCGGGCTCCTACAATGAGCAGTTCTTC.

The rearrangement joins TRBV28 to TRBJ1-2; weak D call: TRBD1 (6 bases). The V and J ends lost 9 bases and 2 bases respectively, with 19 bases between them. Germline CDR1 and CDR2: MDHEN and SYDVKM. This CDR3 has 15 amino acids. The CDR3 protein is CASLTGPGGNYGYTF. CDR3 nucleotide sequence: TGTGCCAGTTTAACAGGGCCGGGCGGGAACTATGGCTACACCTTC.

The chain carries TRBV19 and TRBJ1-3; unclear D gene. Germline CDR1 LNHDA, CDR2 SQIVND (reference sequence). The CDR3 consists of 16 residues. Trimming took 3 bases from V and 0 from J, leaving 12 bases between them. The CDR3 DNA follows: TGTGCCAGTAGTATGGTTCGGCCCTTCTCTGGAAACACCATATATTTT. Translating it yields CASSMVRPFSGNTIYF.

This clonotype came up a few times. The chain links TRBV4-2 to TRBJ1-2; 9 bases fit TRBD1. Trimming took 2 bases from V and 11 from J; bases not matched to a gene: 12. CDR3 length equals 15 residues. Germline CDR1 reads LGHNA; CDR2 reads YNFKEQ. In DNA, the CDR3 is TGTGCCAGCAGCCAACCGGACAGGGGAACGGTGGGATACACCTTC. The encoded protein is CASSQPDRGTVGYTF.

A few counts support this clonotype. The rearrangement links TRBV20-1 to TRBJ2-2, with TRBD1 matching over 9 bases. The CDR3 has 15 amino acids. The germline CDR1 and CDR2 sequences are DFQATT and SNEGSKA (reference sequence). The junction had 6 bases not matched to a gene; V was cut back by 6 bases and J by 1 base. DNA of the CDR3: TGCAGTGCCGGCCGGACAGGGGTGAACACCGGGGAGCTGTTTTTT. Translated, it gives CSAGRTGVNTGELFF.

The rearrangement uses TRBV5-1 and TRBJ2-3; 10 nucleotides align to TRBD1. CDR3 length: 15 amino acids. CDR1 and CDR2 (germline): SGHRS, YFSETQ. V shed 8 bases, J shed 4 bases, and the junction held 10 bases outside the gene matches. The CDR3 DNA reads TGCGCCAGTTCCCCCGGGACAGGGGTGGCAGATACGCAGTATTTT. The encoded protein is CASSPGTGVADTQYF.

The table lists this clonotype with a few counts. The J gene is TRBJ1-6, the V gene TRBV19; D is unresolved. V was cut by 2 bases and J by 0 bases, with 14 bases left in between. This CDR3 spans 18 amino acids. Germline V gene lookup returns CDR1 LNHDA and CDR2 SQIVND (reference sequence). CDR3 loop: CASSIRGDGSSYNSPLHF. The CDR3 region has the DNA TGTGCCAGTAGTATAAGAGGCGACGGCAGCTCCTATAATTCACCCCTCCACTTT.

The CDR3: CASRGQGGSGNTIYF. The CDR3 DNA follows: TGTGCCAGCCGGGGACAGGGAGGAAGTGGAAACACCATATATTTT. The gene calls are TRBV2 and TRBJ1-3; 9 bases are shared with TRBD1. The CDR3 spans 15 residues. V gave up 8 bases and J gave up 3 bases; unmatched junction bases: 8. Germline CDR1 SNHLY, CDR2 FYNNEI.

This clonotype was observed a handful of times. This chain connects TRBV5-1 to TRBJ1-2; TRBD1 agrees at 11 bases. Germline V gene lookup returns CDR1 SGHRS and CDR2 YFSETQ. This CDR3 has 15 amino acids. The V gene end was trimmed by 3 bases and the J gene end by 9 bases; junction bases not matched to a gene: 10. The CDR3 protein is CASSSHGTGGPSYTF. The CDR3 bases are TGCGCCAGCAGCTCGCACGGGACAGGGGGTCCGAGCTACACCTTC. The entire variable domain, with the rest obtained from reference TRBV5-1 and TRBJ1-2, is as follows: KAGVTQTPRYLIKTRGQQVTLSCSPISGHRSVSWYQQTPGQGLQFLFEYFSETQRNKGNFPGRFSGRQFSNSRSEMNVSTLELGDSALYLCASSSHGTGGPSYTFGSGTRLTVV.

The chain uses TRBV7-2 and TRBJ1-5; D remains ambiguous. Trimming removed 1 base at V and 3 bases at J, with 4 bases between. The CDR3 is made up of 13 amino acids. CDR1 SGHTA and CDR2 FQGNSA come from the germline V gene. CDR3 protein: CASSLGYNQPQHF. The CDR3 DNA is TGTGCCAGCAGCTTAGGGTACAATCAGCCCCAGCATTTT.

The genes are TRBV5-4 and TRBJ1-1; 12 bases map to TRBD1. V lost 3 bases, J lost 5 bases, and 11 bases stayed unmatched. CDR1 SGHNT and CDR2 YYREEE come from the germline V gene (reference sequence). The CDR3 has 17 amino acids. The CDR3 DNA follows: TGTGCCAGCAGCTCCCCGGGACAGGGGGCGCGTGGGACTGAAGCTTTCTTT. Amino acids: CASSSPGQGARGTEAFF. Supplemented by reference TRBV5-4 and TRBJ1-1, the full variable domain reads ETGVTQSPTHLIKTRGQQVTLRCSSQSGHNTVSWYQQALGQGPQFIFQYYREEENGRGNFPPRFSGLQFPNYSSELNVNALELDDSALYLCASSSPGQGARGTEAFFGQGTRLTVV.

The rearrangement links TRBV15 to TRBJ1-1; D is uncertain. CDR1 LNHNV and CDR2 YYDKDF come from the germline V gene (reference sequence). The CDR3 spans 14 residues. V lost 0 bases and J lost 2, with 7 bases in between. In nucleotides, the CDR3 is TGTGCCACCAGCAGAGACGCGGGAAACACTGAAGCTTTCTTT. Translated, it gives CATSRDAGNTEAFF. The full variable domain, in which reference TRBV15 and TRBJ1-1 provide the parts outside the CDR3, is DAMVIQNPRYQVTQFGKPVTLSCSQTLNHNVMYWYQQKSSQAPKLLFHYYDKDFNNEADTPDNFQSRRPNTSFCFLDIRSPGLGDTAMYLCATSRDAGNTEAFFGQGTRLTVV.

The J gene is TRBJ1-1, the V gene TRBV29-1; D ambiguous. The CDR3 spans 14 residues. Germline V gives CDR1 SQVTM, CDR2 ANQGSEA. Trimming removed 1 base at V and 8 bases at J, with 17 bases between. Here the CDR3 DNA reads TGCAGCGTTGAAGTAGCGGCAGTTCCGCAAGAAGCTTTCTTT. As protein: CSVEVAAVPQEAFF.

This clonotype showed up just a few times. DNA of the CDR3: TGTGCCAGCAGTGATACAGGGGGCGCAAGGCAGCCCCAGCATTTT. Protein: CASSDTGGARQPQHF. The V gene is TRBV6-1, the J gene TRBJ1-5, with TRBD1 matching 9 bases. Per the germline V gene, CDR1 is MNHNS and CDR2 is SASEGT. This CDR3 has 15 amino acids. After removal of 3 bases from V and 7 bases from J, the junction contained 7 bases not matched to a gene.

The J gene is TRBJ2-4, the V gene TRBV19; TRBD1 agrees at 7 bases. CDR1 and CDR2 from the germline V gene are LNHDA and SQIVND (reference sequence). V lost 4 bases to trimming and J lost 1 base; unmatched junction nucleotides: 7. The CDR3 is made up of 16 amino acids. The CDR3 bases are TGTGCCAGTAGTACAATAGGGGGCTCGGCCAAAAACATTCAGTACTTC. Amino acid sequence: CASSTIGGSAKNIQYF.

This clonotype was observed a single time. One junction end disagrees with the germline gene, perhaps due to a read error. V is TRBV6-2 or TRBV6-3 and J is TRBJ2-7; TRBD1 matches 10 bases. CDR1 and CDR2 (germline): MNHEY, SVGEGT. CDR3 length equals 15 residues. The chain's CDR3 is CASSYTGTGAHEQHF. CDR3 DNA sequence: TGTGCCAGCAGTTACACAGGGACAGGGGCACACGAGCAGCACTTC.

This clonotype was observed a handful of times. The chain is built from TRBV20-1 and TRBJ2-5; tentatively, D is TRBD2 (7 bases). In germline, CDR1 is DFQATT, CDR2 SNEGSKA (reference sequence). CDR3 length: 14 amino acids. V was pared by 6 bases and J by 5 bases, with 19 bases between. This chain's CDR3 is CSAQESRGGETQYF. In nucleotides, the CDR3 is TGCAGTGCCCAAGAGAGTAGGGGGGGGGAGACCCAGTACTTC.

This clonotype has more than one count but fewer than ten. V and J are TRBV11-2 and TRBJ1-6; no firm D call. In germline, CDR1 is SGHAT, CDR2 FQNNGV. The germline V and J ends were trimmed by 3 bases and 7 bases, with 10 bases remaining between them. This CDR3 contains 14 residues. This CDR3 reads CASSFREGNSPLHF. CDR3 DNA: TGTGCCAGCAGCTTCCGGGAGGGCAATTCACCCCTCCACTTT.

This clonotype was counted a few times. The chain recombines TRBV27 with TRBJ2-7; D not resolved. The V end lost 8 bases, the J end lost 2 bases, and 13 bases lay between the germline ends. Germline CDR1 and CDR2: MNHEY and SMNVEV (reference sequence). The CDR3 extends over 13 amino acids. The CDR3 is CASHMSGTYEQYF. As DNA, the CDR3 is TGTGCCAGCCACATGTCTGGGACCTACGAGCAGTACTTC.

Only one count was recorded for this clonotype. V usage is TRBV6-2 or TRBV6-3 and J usage is TRBJ2-3, with D possibly TRBD1 on 6 matching bases. Germline loops: CDR1 MNHEY, CDR2 SVGEGT. The CDR3 contains 14 residues. V was pared by 0 bases and J by 9 bases, with 13 bases between. CDR3 DNA sequence: TGTGCCAGCAGTTACTCGGGGGCTCAAGGAACGCAGTATTTT. Translating it yields CASSYSGAQGTQYF.

The V and J genes are TRBV7-2 and TRBJ1-5, with D perhaps TRBD1 (6 bases). Trimming removed 5 bases at V and 2 bases at J, with 13 bases between. The germline CDR1 and CDR2 sequences are SGHTA and FQGNSA. The CDR3 runs to 15 residues. The CDR3 loop reads CASSTGGGRNQPQHF. CDR3 coding DNA: TGTGCCAGCAGCACCGGGGGGGGGCGCAATCAGCCCCAGCATTTT.

This chain connects TRBV15 to TRBJ2-3; 12 nucleotides agree with TRBD1. Germline V gene data show CDR1 as LNHNV and CDR2 as YYDKDF (reference sequence). This CDR3 is built from 15 residues. With V trimmed by 3 bases and J by 9 bases, 7 bases remained unmatched. The CDR3 DNA sequence: TGTGCCACCAGCAGCACGGGACAGGGGGCCAGAACGCAGTATTTT. Amino acids: CATSSTGQGARTQYF.

The V call is TRBV11-2, the J call TRBJ1-1; D unclear. Per the germline V gene, CDR1 is SGHAT and CDR2 is FQNNGV. The V gene lost 3 bases and the J gene lost 3 bases, with 14 bases spanning the gap. The CDR3 has 15 amino acids. CDR3: CASSLGRALDTEAFF. In DNA form, the CDR3 reads TGTGCCAGCAGCTTGGGTCGGGCCCTGGACACTGAAGCTTTCTTT.

This clonotype was recorded a few times. J is TRBJ2-7 and V is TRBV7-2, with D perhaps TRBD1 or TRBD2 (6 bases each). CDR1 is SGHTA and CDR2 is FQGNSA in the germline V gene. V was shortened by 0 bases and J by 2 bases, with 11 bases between the two germline ends. This CDR3 region has 15 residues. The CDR3 sequence is CASSLAEGGTYEQYF. In nucleotides, the CDR3 is TGTGCCAGCAGCTTAGCAGAGGGGGGAACCTACGAGCAGTACTTC.

In this sample, this clonotype turned up once. The chain couples TRBV25-1 to TRBJ1-2, with unresolved D. There are 13 residues in the CDR3. Trimming shortened V by 4 bases and J by 4 bases, and 10 bases separated the two germline ends. The germline gives CDR1 MGHDK, CDR2 SYGVNS. The CDR3: CASSVDGVYGYTF. In nucleotides, the CDR3 is TGTGCCAGCAGTGTAGACGGTGTCTATGGCTACACCTTC.

This clonotype has a handful of counts. The rearrangement links TRBV27 to TRBJ2-2; D uncertain. Looked up from germline, CDR1 is MNHEY and CDR2 is SMNVEV (reference sequence). This CDR3 comprises 15 residues. The V gene lost 6 bases and the J gene lost 5 bases, with 16 bases spanning the gap. The CDR3 sequence: CASSLNERSTGELFF. In nucleotides, the CDR3 is TGTGCCAGCAGCCTAAATGAGAGGAGTACCGGGGAGCTGTTTTTT.

The chain couples TRBV6-1 to TRBJ1-5; D unclear. The germline V and J ends were trimmed by 5 bases and 6 bases, with 14 bases remaining between them. This CDR3 has 14 residues. Germline assignment: CDR1 MNHNS and CDR2 SASEGT. CDR3 DNA: TGTGCCAGCAGTCGCGGTTTAGGCTCTCAGCCCCAGCATTTT. It is translated as CASSRGLGSQPQHF.

This sequence joins TRBV5-8 and TRBJ1-1; D is unresolved. From germline, CDR1 is SGHTS and CDR2 YDEGEE. Trimming removed 1 base from V and 4 bases from J, with 8 bases in between. CDR3 length: 13 amino acids. CDR3 sequence reads: CASSLRRSTEAFF. Here the CDR3 DNA reads TGTGCCAGCAGCTTGCGTCGCAGCACTGAAGCTTTCTTT.